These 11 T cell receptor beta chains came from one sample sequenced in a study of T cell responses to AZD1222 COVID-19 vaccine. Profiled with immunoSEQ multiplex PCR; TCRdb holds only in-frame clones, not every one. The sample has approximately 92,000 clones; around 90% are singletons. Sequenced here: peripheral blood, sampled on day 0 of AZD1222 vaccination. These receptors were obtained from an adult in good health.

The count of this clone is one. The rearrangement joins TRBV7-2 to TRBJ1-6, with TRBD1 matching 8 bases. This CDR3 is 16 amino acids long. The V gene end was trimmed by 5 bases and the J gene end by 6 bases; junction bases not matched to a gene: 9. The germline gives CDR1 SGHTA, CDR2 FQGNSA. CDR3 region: CASSPGQGSFNSPLHF. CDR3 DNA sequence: TGTGCCAGCAGCCCAGGACAGGGAAGTTTTAATTCACCCCTCCACTTT.

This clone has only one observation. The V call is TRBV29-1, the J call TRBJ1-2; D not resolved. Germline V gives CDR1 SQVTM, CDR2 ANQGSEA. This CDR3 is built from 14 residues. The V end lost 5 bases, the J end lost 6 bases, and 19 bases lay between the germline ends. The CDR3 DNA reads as TGCAGCGTTCCAAAACCCGCCAAAAGGGATGGCTACACCTTC. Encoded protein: CSVPKPAKRDGYTF. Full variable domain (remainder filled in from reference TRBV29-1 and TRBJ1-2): SAVISQKPSRDICQRGTSLTIQCQVDSQVTMMFWYRQQPGQSLTLIATANQGSEATYESGFVIDKFPISRPNLTFSTLTVSNMSPEDSSIYLCSVPKPAKRDGYTFGSGTRLTVV.

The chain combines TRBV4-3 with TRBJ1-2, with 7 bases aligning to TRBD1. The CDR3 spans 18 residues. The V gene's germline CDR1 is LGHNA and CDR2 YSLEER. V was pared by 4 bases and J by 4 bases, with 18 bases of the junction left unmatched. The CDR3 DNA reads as TGCGCCAGCAGCCGAACGGCGGCCGAGACAGGGAGGGTCTATGGCTACACCTTC. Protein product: CASSRTAAETGRVYGYTF.

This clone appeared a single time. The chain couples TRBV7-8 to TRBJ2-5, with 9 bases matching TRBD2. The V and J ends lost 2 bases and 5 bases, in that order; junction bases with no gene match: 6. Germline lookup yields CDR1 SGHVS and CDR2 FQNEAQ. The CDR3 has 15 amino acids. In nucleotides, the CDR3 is TGTGCCAGCAGCTTAAGTTCAAGCGGGAGGGAGACCCAGTACTTC. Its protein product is CASSLSSSGRETQYF.

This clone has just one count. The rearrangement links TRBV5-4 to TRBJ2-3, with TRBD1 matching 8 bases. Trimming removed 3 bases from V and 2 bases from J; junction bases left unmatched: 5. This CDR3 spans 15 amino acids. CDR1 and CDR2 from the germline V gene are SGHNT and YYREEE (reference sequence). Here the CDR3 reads CASSSGRGLTDTQYF. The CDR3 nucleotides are TGTGCCAGCAGCTCGGGCAGGGGGCTCACAGATACGCAGTATTTT.

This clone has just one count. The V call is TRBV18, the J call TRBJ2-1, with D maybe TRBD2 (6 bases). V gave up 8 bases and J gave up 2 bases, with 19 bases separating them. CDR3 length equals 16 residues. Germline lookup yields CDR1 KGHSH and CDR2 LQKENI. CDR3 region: CASHPAAGGPYNEQFF. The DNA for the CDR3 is TGTGCCAGCCACCCCGCGGCAGGAGGGCCCTACAATGAGCAGTTCTTC.

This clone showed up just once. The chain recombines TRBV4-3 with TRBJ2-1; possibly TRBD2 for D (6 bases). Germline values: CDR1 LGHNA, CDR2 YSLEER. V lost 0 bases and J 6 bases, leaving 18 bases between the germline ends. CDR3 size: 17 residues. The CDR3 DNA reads TGCGCCAGCAGCCAAGATAGGTGGAGGGAGAGGGGCAATGAGCAGTTCTTC. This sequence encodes CASSQDRWRERGNEQFF.

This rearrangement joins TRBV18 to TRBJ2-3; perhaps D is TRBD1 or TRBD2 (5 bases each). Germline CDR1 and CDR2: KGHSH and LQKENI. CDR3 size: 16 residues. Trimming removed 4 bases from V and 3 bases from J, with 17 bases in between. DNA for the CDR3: TGTGCCAGCTCACTTTTCCCGGGACGTACGACAGATACGCAGTATTTT. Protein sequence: CASSLFPGRTTDTQYF.

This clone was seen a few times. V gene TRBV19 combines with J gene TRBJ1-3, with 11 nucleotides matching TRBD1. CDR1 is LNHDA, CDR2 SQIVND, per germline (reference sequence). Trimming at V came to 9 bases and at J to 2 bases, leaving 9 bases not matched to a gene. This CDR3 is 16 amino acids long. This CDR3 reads CASTGQGAPPGNTIYF. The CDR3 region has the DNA TGTGCCAGCACTGGACAGGGGGCGCCCCCTGGAAACACCATATATTTT. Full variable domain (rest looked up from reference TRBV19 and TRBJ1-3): DGGITQSPKYLFRKEGQNVTLSCEQNLNHDAMYWYRQDPGQGLRLIYYSQIVNDFQKGDIAEGYSVSREKKESFPLTVTSAQKNPTAFYLCASTGQGAPPGNTIYFGEGSWLTVV.

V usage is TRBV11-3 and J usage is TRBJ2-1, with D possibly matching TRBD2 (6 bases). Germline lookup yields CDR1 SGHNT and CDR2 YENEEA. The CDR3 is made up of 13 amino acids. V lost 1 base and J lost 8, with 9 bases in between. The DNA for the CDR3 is TGTGCCAGCAGCTTAGCGGGAGTGTATGAGCAGTTCTTC. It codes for CASSLAGVYEQFF.

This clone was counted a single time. CDR3 loop: CATSRGLGPPMNTGELFF. CDR3 nucleotides: TGTGCCACCAGCAGAGGCTTGGGACCGCCGATGAACACCGGGGAGCTGTTTTTT. This rearrangement joins TRBV15 to TRBJ2-2; the D call may be TRBD1 or TRBD2 (5 bases each). The CDR3 runs to 18 residues. Trimming pared 1 base from V and 1 base from J, leaving 16 bases between. The V gene's germline CDR1 is LNHNV and CDR2 YYDKDF (reference sequence).